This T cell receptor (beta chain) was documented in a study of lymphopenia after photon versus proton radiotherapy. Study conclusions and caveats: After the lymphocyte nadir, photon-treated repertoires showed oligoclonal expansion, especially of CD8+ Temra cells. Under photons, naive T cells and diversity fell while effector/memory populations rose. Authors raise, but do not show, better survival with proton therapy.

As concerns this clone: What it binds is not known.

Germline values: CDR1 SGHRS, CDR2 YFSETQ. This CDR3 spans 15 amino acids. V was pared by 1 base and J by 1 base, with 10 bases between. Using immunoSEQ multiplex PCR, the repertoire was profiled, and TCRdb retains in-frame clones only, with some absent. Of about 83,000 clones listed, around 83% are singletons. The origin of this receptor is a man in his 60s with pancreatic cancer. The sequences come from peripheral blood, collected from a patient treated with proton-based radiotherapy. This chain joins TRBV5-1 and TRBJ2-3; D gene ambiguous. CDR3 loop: CASSLQPYGTDTQYF. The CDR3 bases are TGCGCCAGCAGCTTGCAGCCCTACGGCACAGATACGCAGTATTTT.